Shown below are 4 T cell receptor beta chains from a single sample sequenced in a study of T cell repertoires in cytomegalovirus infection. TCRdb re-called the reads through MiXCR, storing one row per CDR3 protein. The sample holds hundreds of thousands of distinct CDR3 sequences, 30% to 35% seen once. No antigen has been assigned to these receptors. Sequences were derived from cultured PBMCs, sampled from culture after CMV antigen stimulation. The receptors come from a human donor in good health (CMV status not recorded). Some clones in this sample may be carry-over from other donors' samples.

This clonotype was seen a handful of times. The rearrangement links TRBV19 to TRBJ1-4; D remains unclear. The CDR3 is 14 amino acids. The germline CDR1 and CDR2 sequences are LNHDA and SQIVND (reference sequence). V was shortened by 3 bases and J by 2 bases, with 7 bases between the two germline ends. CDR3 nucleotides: TGTGCCAGTAGTATCCGACGGACTAATGAAAAACTGTTTTTT. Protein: CASSIRRTNEKLFF.

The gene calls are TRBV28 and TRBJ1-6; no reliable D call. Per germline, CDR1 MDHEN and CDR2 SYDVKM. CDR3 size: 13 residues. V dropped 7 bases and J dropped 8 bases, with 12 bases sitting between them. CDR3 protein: CASIPPGDSPLHF. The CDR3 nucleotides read TGTGCCAGCATCCCCCCGGGTGATTCACCCCTCCACTTT.

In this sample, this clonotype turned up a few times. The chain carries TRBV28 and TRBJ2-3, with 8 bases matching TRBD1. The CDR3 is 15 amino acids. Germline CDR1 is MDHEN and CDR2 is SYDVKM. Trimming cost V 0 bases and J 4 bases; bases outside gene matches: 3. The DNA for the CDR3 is TGTGCCAGCAGTTTATGGGACAGGGCCCCAGATACGCAGTATTTT. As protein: CASSLWDRAPDTQYF.

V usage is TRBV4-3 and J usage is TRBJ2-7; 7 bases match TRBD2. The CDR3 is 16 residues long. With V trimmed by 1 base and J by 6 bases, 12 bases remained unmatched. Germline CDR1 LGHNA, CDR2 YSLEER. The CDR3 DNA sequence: TGCGCCAGCAGCCAAGGAACGGGAGGCCCTCGGGGCGAGCAGTACTTC. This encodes CASSQGTGGPRGEQYF.